Following are 13 T cell receptor beta chains from one sample sequenced in a study of Graves' ophthalmopathy and Graves' hyperthyroidism (dated by TCRdb to about 2018). The sequencer listed for this sample is Illumina HiSeq 2000. For repertoire sequencing, the TCR beta CDR3 regions were amplified from RNA transcripts. HTBI primers and the Qiagen OneStep RT-PCR kit were used in a first-round RT-PCR, which was followed by a second-round multiplex PCR, size selection and purification. The public sequencing data were trimmed at Q25 with fastp and processed into clonotypes with MiXCR by TCRdb, which kept only in-frame beta chains. Rows matching on CDR3 protein sequence are summarized as one entry with the most common DNA and genes. Recorded for this sample are 600,000 to 950,000 distinct CDR3 sequences; around 40% of them occurred a single time. Of the sample, 44% falls within the top ten clones. What was sequenced was peripheral blood. The source of these receptors is an adult man with Graves' ophthalmopathy.

The rearrangement joins TRBV7-9 to TRBJ2-7; D possibly uses TRBD1 or TRBD2 (6 bases each). This CDR3 is built from 16 residues. With 7 bases removed from V and 5 bases from J, the gap between germline ends came to 24 bases. From germline, CDR1 is SEHNR and CDR2 FQNEAQ (reference sequence). CDR3 in amino acids: CASNSQGRGVEDEQYF. CDR3 nucleotide sequence: TGTGCCAGCAACTCACAGGGACGCGGGGTCGAGGACGAGCAGTACTTC.

The gene calls are TRBV5-1 and TRBJ2-5; D remains unclear. Germline lookup yields CDR1 SGHRS and CDR2 YFSETQ. Between the trimmed V and J ends, which lost 2 bases and 5 bases, there was a span of 16 bases. The CDR3 totals 15 residues. The CDR3 nucleotides read TGCGCCAGCAGCTTAGGGCCCGACCCCCGGGAGACCCAGTACTTC. Translated: CASSLGPDPRETQYF. Full variable domain (missing parts from reference TRBV5-1 and TRBJ2-5): KAGVTQTPRYLIKTRGQQVTLSCSPISGHRSVSWYQQTPGQGLQFLFEYFSETQRNKGNFPGRFSGRQFSNSRSEMNVSTLELGDSALYLCASSLGPDPRETQYFGPGTRLLVL.

The V call is TRBV25-1, the J call TRBJ2-7; D is tentatively TRBD1 or TRBD2 (5 bases each). The J call is in doubt because the DNA end fits TRBJ2-5 better. The CDR3 extends over 13 amino acids. Germline lookup yields CDR1 MGHDK and CDR2 SYGVNS. CDR3 DNA: TGTGCCAGCAGTTTCCTGGGACGGCAGACCCAGTACTTC. This sequence encodes CASSFLGRQTQYF.

Ten or more counts support this clonotype. The chain couples TRBV7-2 to TRBJ1-5; D may be TRBD1 (6 bases). The V gene's germline CDR1 is SGHTA and CDR2 FQGNSA. V was cut by 5 bases and J by 4 bases, with 15 bases left in between. CDR3 length: 15 amino acids. Here the CDR3 reads CASSPDSLWNQPQHF. The CDR3 DNA sequence: TGTGCCAGCAGCCCGGACAGTTTGTGGAATCAGCCCCAGCATTTT.

To note about this clonotype: A much larger clone differs from this one at a single base, so this may be a read error. The chain uses TRBV11-2 and TRBJ1-5; 7 bases are a match to TRBD1. This CDR3 is built from 13 residues. Germline loops: CDR1 SGHAT, CDR2 FQNNGV. The CDR3 coding sequence is TGTGCCGGCAGTGACGCGACAGGGCAGCCCCAGCATTTT. Amino acid sequence: CAGSDATGQPQHF.

This clonotype was found many times. V and J are TRBV11-2 and TRBJ1-1; possibly TRBD1 for D (5 bases). The CDR3 totals 14 residues. Trimming stripped 6 bases from V and 1 base from J, with 12 bases between. From germline, CDR1 is SGHAT and CDR2 FQNNGV. In DNA, the CDR3 is TGTGCCAGCAGTAGGGACGCTGGGAACACTGAAGCTTTCTTT. Translation: CASSRDAGNTEAFF.

This rearrangement joins TRBV19 to TRBJ2-5; 9 bases are a match to TRBD2. V dropped 3 bases and J dropped 1; count of bases not matched to a gene: 3. The CDR3 sequence is 15 residues long. Germline loops: CDR1 LNHDA, CDR2 SQIVND (reference sequence). The CDR3 DNA reads TGTGCCAGTAGTATCTCTAGCGGGGTCCAAGAGACCCAGTACTTC. The encoded protein is CASSISSGVQETQYF. Full variable domain (outside the CDR3, taken from reference TRBV19 and TRBJ2-5): DGGITQSPKYLFRKEGQNVTLSCEQNLNHDAMYWYRQDPGQGLRLIYYSQIVNDFQKGDIAEGYSVSREKKESFPLTVTSAQKNPTAFYLCASSISSGVQETQYFGPGTRLLVL.

Many counts were recorded for this clonotype. The V gene is TRBV6-6, the J gene TRBJ1-1; 7 bases align to TRBD1. Germline V gives CDR1 MNHNY, CDR2 SVGAGI (reference sequence). The CDR3 contains 14 residues. The ends lost 3 bases at V and 4 bases at J; junction bases unmatched: 5. This chain's CDR3 is CASSYQQGRTEAFF. Written as DNA, the CDR3 is TGTGCCAGCAGTTATCAACAGGGGCGCACTGAAGCTTTCTTT.

This clonotype was counted at least ten times. The chain links TRBV7-9 to TRBJ2-2, with D hard to call. Trimming pared 8 bases from V and 5 bases from J, leaving 12 bases between. The CDR3 length is 13 residues. The V gene's germline CDR1 is SEHNR and CDR2 FQNEAQ (reference sequence). In DNA form, the CDR3 reads TGTGCCAGCGGTAGAGGCCAAACCGGGGAGCTGTTTTTT. It yields the protein CASGRGQTGELFF. Drawing the rest from reference TRBV7-9 and TRBJ2-2, the complete variable domain is DTGVSQNPRHKITKRGQNVTFRCDPISEHNRLYWYRQTLGQGPEFLTYFQNEAQLEKSRLLSDRFSAERPKGSFSTLEIQRTEQGDSAMYLCASGRGQTGELFFGEGSRLTVL.

The chain has TRBV4-2 and TRBJ2-7, with 7 bases identical to TRBD1. The CDR3 totals 17 residues. Germline CDR1 LGHNA, CDR2 YNFKEQ. V shed 0 bases, J shed 0 bases, and the junction held 8 bases outside the gene matches. In DNA, the CDR3 is TGTGCCAGCAGCCAAGATACCCAGGACAGGAGCTCCTACGAGCAGTACTTC. Its translation is CASSQDTQDRSSYEQYF.

This chain joins TRBV20-1 and TRBJ1-4; 7 bases align to TRBD1. V shed 0 bases, J shed 7 bases, and the junction held 8 bases outside the gene matches. CDR1 DFQATT and CDR2 SNEGSKA come from the germline V gene (reference sequence). The CDR3 spans 15 residues. The CDR3: CSARDPGQMGEKLFF. CDR3 sequence (DNA): TGCAGTGCTAGAGATCCGGGACAGATGGGTGAAAAACTGTTTTTT.

The chain links TRBV29-1 to TRBJ1-2; possible D gene TRBD1, 6 bases. The CDR3 is 16 residues long. Germline V lookup: CDR1 SQVTM, CDR2 ANQGSEA. V lost 0 bases to trimming and J lost 6 bases, with 20 bases between them. The CDR3 DNA is TGCAGCGTTGAAGATCTTACGGGGCGGGGGGCTCATGGCTACACCTTC. This gives the protein CSVEDLTGRGAHGYTF.

Of note for this clonotype: A much larger clone sits a single nucleotide away, making a read error possible. For the CDR3, the DNA is TGCAGCGTGGAGGGACAGGGGGCTAATGAAAAACTGTTTTTT. It translates to CSVEGQGANEKLFF. V gene TRBV29-1 combines with J gene TRBJ1-4, with 11 nucleotides matching TRBD1. The CDR3 spans 14 residues. V lost 6 bases, J lost 3 bases, and 3 bases stayed unmatched. The germline V gene encodes CDR1 SQVTM and CDR2 ANQGSEA.